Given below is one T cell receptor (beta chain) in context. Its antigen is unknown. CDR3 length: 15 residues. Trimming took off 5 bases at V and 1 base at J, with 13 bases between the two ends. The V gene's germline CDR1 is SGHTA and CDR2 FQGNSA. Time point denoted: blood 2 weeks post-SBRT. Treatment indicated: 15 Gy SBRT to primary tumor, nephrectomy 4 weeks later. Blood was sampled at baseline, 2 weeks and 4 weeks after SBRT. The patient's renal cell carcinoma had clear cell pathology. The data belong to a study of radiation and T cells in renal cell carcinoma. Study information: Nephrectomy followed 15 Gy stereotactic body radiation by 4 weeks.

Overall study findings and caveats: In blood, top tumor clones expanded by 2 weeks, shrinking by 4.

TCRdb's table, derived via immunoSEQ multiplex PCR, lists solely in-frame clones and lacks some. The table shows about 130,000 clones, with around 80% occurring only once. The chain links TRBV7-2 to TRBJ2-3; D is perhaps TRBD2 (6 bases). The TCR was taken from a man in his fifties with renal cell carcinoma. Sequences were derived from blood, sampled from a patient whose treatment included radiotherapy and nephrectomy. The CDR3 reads CASSAWGDRTDTQYF. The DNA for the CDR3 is TGTGCCAGCAGCGCATGGGGGGACCGCACAGATACGCAGTATTTT.